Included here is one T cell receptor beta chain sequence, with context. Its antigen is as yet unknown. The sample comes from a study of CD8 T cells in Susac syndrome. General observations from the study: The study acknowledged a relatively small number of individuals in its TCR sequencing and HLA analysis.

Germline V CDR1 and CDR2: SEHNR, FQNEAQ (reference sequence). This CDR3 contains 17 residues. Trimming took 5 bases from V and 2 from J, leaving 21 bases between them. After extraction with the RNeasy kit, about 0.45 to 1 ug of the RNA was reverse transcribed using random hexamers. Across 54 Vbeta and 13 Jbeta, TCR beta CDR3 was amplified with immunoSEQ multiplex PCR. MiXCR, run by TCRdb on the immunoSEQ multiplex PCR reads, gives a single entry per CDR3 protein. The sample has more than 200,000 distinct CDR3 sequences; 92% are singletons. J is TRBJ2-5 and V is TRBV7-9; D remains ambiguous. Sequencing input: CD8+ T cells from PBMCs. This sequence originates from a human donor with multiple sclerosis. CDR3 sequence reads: CASSPRLSGGPQETQYF. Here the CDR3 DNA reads TGTGCCAGCAGCCCCAGACTTTCTGGCGGCCCTCAAGAGACCCAGTACTTC.